The 8 T cell receptor beta chains below all came from one sample that was sequenced in a study of T cell changes during pregnancy in multiple sclerosis. The protocol was immunoSEQ multiplex PCR, while the TCRdb copy is restricted to in-frame clones and leaves out a portion. This sample yields roughly 15,000 clones, of which roughly four fifths are seen a single time; about a tenth belongs to the top ten. The source material was CD8+ T cells from peripheral blood mononuclear cells, sampled in the second trimester of pregnancy. The receptors here all came from a female donor in good health, enrolled as a control in a pregnancy study.

The chain joins TRBV7-2 to TRBJ2-7; 13 bases line up with TRBD2. Trimming cost V 3 bases and J 7 bases; bases outside gene matches: 9. Germline lookup yields CDR1 SGHTA and CDR2 FQGNSA. The CDR3 extends over 16 amino acids. In nucleotides, the CDR3 is TGTGCCAGCAGCTTGGGACTAGCGGGGCTTCCCGGGGAGCAGTACTTC. Its translation: CASSLGLAGLPGEQYF.

The J gene is TRBJ1-2, the V gene TRBV4-3; weak D call: TRBD1 (6 bases). The V end lost 1 base, the J end lost 6 bases, and 15 bases lay between the germline ends. The CDR3 contains 15 residues. Germline loops: CDR1 LGHNA, CDR2 YSLEER. In nucleotides, the CDR3 is TGCGCCAGCAGCCAAGGGGCACAGGGCGAGGATGGCTACACCTTC. Its translation is CASSQGAQGEDGYTF.

This clone is medium-sized in the sample. The chain employs TRBV10-3 and TRBJ2-5; 10 bases line up with TRBD1. Losses at the gene ends were 10 bases for V and 4 bases for J; bases not matched to a gene: 3. This CDR3 has 12 residues. Germline values: CDR1 ENHRY, CDR2 SYGVKD. This chain's CDR3 is CATRTGGETQYF. The CDR3 DNA reads TGTGCCACACGGACAGGGGGAGAGACCCAGTACTTC.

The chain links TRBV27 to TRBJ2-3; 9 nucleotides align to TRBD2. CDR3 length: 16 residues. J was trimmed by 4 bases and V by 6 bases; bases with no gene match: 11. In germline, CDR1 is MNHEY, CDR2 SMNVEV (reference sequence). CDR3 in amino acids: CASRASGGGAPDTQYF. In DNA, the CDR3 is TGTGCCAGCAGAGCCTCGGGCGGGGGGGCCCCAGATACGCAGTATTTT.

The V and J genes are TRBV29-1 and TRBJ1-2, with D maybe TRBD1 (5 bases). The CDR3 consists of 12 residues. Trimming removed 6 bases at V and 4 bases at J, with 12 bases between. The germline V gene has CDR1 SQVTM and CDR2 ANQGSEA. CDR3 DNA sequence: TGCAGCGTAATCTGGGGCTTCTATGGCTACACCTTC. As protein: CSVIWGFYGYTF. Looking up the rest from reference TRBV29-1 and TRBJ1-2 gives the full variable domain: SAVISQKPSRDICQRGTSLTIQCQVDSQVTMMFWYRQQPGQSLTLIATANQGSEATYESGFVIDKFPISRPNLTFSTLTVSNMSPEDSSIYLCSVIWGFYGYTFGSGTRLTVV.

The genes are TRBV13 and TRBJ1-3; tentatively, D is TRBD1 (6 bases). The V end lost 5 bases, the J end lost 5 bases, and 7 bases lay between the germline ends. The germline V gene encodes CDR1 PRHDT and CDR2 FYEKMQ (reference sequence). CDR3 length: 12 residues. Here the CDR3 reads CASSRDRNTIYF. The CDR3 bases are TGTGCCAGCAGCCGGGACAGAAACACCATATATTTT.

The chain is built from TRBV6-5 and TRBJ2-5; a possible D gene is TRBD1 (5 bases). The CDR3 is made up of 14 amino acids. Looked up from germline, CDR1 is MNHEY and CDR2 is SVGAGI. V lost 5 bases to trimming and J lost 7 bases, with 17 bases between them. CDR3: CASSIGTGSGTQYF. The CDR3 DNA sequence: TGTGCCAGCAGTATAGGCACAGGAAGTGGGACCCAGTACTTC.

The V gene is TRBV29-1, the J gene TRBJ2-7; D unresolved. Trimming shortened V by 2 bases and J by 4 bases, and 15 bases separated the two germline ends. Germline values: CDR1 SQVTM, CDR2 ANQGSEA. The CDR3 is 14 amino acids. The CDR3 coding sequence is TGCAGCGTTGAACTCCAAACTCTAGGATACGAGCAGTACTTC. It specifies CSVELQTLGYEQYF.